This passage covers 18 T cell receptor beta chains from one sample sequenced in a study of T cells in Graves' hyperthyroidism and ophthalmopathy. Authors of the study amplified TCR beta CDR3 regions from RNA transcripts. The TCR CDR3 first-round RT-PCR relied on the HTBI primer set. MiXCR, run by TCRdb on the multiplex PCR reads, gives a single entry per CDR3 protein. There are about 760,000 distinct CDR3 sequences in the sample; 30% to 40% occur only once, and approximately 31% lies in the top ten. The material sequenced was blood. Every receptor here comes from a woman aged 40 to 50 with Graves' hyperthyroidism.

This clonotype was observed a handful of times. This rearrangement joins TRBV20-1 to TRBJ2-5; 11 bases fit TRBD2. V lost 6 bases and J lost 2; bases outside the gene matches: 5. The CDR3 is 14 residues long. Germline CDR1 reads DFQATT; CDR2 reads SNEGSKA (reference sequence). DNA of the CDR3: TGCAGTGCCTCGGGACTAGCGGCACAAGAGACCCAGTACTTC. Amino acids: CSASGLAAQETQYF.

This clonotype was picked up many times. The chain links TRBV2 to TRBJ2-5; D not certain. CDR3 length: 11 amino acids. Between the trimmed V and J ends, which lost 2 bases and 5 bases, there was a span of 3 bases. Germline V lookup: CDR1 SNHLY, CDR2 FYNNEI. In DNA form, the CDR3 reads TGTGCCAGCAGTGAAATCGAGACCCAGTACTTC. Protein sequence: CASSEIETQYF.

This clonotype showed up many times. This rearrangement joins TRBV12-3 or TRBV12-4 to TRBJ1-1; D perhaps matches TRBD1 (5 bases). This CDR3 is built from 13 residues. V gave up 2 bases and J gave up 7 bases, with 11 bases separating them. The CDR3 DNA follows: TGTGCCAGCAGTTTATTCGGACACAATGAAGCTTTCTTT. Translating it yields CASSLFGHNEAFF.

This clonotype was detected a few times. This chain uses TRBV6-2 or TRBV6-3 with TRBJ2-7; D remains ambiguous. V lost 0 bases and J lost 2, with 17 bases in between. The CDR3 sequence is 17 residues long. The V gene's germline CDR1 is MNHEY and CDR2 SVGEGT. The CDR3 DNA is TGTGCCAGCAGTTACTCGATTCGGCTAGGAAAAGCCTACGAGCAGTACTTC. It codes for CASSYSIRLGKAYEQYF.

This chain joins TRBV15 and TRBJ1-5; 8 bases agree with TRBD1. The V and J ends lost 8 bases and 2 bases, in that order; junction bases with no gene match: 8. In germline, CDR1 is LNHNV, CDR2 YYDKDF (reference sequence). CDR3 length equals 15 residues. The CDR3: CATGQGQGGNQPQHF. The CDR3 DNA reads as TGTGCCACCGGACAAGGACAGGGAGGCAATCAGCCCCAGCATTTT.

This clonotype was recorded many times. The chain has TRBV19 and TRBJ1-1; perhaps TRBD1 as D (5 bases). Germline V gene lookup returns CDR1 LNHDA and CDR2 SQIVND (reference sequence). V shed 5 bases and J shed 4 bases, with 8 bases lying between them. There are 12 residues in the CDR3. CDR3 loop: CASSPGLTEAFF. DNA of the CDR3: TGTGCCAGTAGTCCAGGGCTCACTGAAGCTTTCTTT.

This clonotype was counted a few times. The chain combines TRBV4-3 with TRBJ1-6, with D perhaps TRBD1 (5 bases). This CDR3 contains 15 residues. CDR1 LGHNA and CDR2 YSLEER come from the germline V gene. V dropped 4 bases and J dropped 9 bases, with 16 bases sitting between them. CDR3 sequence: CASSRGLGVVSPLHF. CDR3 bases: TGCGCCAGCAGCCGCGGATTAGGGGTAGTTTCACCCCTCCACTTT.

CDR3 bases: TGCAGCGTTGCCCTGGATTTCGGCAATGAGCAGTACTTC. The encoded protein is CSVALDFGNEQYF. This chain joins TRBV29-1 and TRBJ2-7, with no clear D. Germline-derived CDR1 and CDR2 are SQVTM and ANQGSEA. V was clipped by 4 bases and J by 7 bases, with 17 bases between them. The CDR3 length is 13 residues.

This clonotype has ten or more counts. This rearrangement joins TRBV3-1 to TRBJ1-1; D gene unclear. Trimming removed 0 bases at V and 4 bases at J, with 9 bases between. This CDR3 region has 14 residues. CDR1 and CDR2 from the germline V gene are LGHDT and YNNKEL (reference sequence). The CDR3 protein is CASSQDLWATEAFF. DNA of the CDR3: TGTGCCAGCAGCCAAGACTTGTGGGCCACTGAAGCTTTCTTT.

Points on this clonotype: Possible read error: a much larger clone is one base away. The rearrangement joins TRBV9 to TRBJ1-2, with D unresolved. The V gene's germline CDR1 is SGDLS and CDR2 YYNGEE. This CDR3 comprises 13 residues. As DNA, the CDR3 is TGTGCCGGCAGCTTATACGGCAGCAATGGCTACACCTTC. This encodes CAGSLYGSNGYTF.

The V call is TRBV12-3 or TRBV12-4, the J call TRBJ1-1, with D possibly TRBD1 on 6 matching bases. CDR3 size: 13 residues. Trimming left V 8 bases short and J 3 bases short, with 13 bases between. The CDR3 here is CASRLGTHTEAFF. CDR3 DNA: TGTGCCAGCCGACTTGGGACACACACTGAAGCTTTCTTT.

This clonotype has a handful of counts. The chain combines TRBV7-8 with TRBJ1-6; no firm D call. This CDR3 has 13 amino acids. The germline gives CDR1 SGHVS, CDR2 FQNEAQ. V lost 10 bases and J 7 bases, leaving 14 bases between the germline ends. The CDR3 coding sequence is TGTGCCACCGCCGTAGGGCGAAATTCACCCCTCCACTTT. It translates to CATAVGRNSPLHF.

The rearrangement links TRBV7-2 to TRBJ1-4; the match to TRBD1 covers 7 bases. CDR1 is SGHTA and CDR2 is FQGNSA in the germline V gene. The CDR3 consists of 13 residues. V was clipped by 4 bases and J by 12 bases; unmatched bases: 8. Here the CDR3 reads CASSSDRERELFF. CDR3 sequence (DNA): TGTGCCAGCAGCTCCGACAGGGAAAGGGAACTGTTTTTT. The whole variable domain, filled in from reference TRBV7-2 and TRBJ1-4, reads GAGVSQSPSNKVTEKGKDVELRCDPISGHTALYWYRQSLGQGLEFLIYFQGNSAPDKSGLPSDRFSAERTGGSVSTLTIQRTQQEDSAVYLCASSSDRERELFFGSGTQLSVL.

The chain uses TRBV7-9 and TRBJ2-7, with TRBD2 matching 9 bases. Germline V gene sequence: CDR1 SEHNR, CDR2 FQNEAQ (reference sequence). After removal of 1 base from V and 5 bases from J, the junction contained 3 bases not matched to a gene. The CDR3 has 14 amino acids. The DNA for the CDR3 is TGTGCCAGCAGCTTAGTGCGGGAGGGAGACGAGCAGTACTTC. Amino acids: CASSLVREGDEQYF.

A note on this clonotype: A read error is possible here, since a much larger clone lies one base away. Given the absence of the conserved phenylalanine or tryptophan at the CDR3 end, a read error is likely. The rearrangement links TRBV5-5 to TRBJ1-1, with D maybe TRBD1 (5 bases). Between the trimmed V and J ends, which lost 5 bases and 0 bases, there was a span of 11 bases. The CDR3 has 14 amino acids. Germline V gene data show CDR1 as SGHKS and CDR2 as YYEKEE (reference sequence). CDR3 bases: TGTGCCAGCAGTCGTGGGACGGTGAACACTGAAGCTTTCCTT. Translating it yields CASSRGTVNTEAFL.

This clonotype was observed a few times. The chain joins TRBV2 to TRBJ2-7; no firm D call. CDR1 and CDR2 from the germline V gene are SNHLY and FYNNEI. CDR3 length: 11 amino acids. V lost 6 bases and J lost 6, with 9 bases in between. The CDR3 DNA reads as TGTGCCAGCAGCTCCGTTCGCGAGCAGTACTTC. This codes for CASSSVREQYF.

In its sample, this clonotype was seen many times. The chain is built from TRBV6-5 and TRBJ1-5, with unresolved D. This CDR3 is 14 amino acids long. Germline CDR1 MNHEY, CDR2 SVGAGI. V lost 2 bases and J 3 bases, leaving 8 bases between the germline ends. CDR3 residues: CASSYDRNNQPQHF. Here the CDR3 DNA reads TGTGCCAGCAGTTACGACCGAAACAATCAGCCCCAGCATTTT.

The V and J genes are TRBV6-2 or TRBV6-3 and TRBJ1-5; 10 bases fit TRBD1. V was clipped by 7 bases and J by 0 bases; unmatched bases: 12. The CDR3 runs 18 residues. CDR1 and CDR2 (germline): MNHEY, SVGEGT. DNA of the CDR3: TGTGCCAGCACCAGAACCGGACAGGGGGTGGATAGCAATCAGCCCCAGCATTTT. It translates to CASTRTGQGVDSNQPQHF.